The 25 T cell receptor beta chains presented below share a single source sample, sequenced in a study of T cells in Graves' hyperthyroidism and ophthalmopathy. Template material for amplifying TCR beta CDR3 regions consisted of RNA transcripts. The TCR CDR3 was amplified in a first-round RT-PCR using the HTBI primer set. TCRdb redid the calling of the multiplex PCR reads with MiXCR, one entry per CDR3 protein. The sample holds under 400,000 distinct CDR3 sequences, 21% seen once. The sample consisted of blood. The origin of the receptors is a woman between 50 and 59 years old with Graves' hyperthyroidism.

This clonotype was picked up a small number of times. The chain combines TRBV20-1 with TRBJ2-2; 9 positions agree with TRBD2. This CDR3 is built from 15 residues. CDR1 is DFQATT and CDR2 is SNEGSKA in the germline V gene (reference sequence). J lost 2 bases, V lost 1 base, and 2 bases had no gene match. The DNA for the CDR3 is TGCAGTGCTAGAGGGACTAGCGTTAACACCGGGGAGCTGTTTTTT. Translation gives CSARGTSVNTGELFF.

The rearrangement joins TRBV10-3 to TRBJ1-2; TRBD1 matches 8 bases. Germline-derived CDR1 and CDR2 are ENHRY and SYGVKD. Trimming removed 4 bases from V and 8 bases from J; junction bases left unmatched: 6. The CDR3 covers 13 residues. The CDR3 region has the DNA TGTGCCATCAGTGGGACAGGGTTGTCCGGCTACACCTTC. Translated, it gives CAISGTGLSGYTF.

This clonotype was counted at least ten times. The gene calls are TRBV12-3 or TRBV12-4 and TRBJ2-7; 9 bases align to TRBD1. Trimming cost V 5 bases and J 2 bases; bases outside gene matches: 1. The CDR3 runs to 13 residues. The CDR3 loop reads CASSRDRAYEQYF. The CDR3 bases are TGTGCCAGCAGTCGGGACAGGGCCTACGAGCAGTACTTC.

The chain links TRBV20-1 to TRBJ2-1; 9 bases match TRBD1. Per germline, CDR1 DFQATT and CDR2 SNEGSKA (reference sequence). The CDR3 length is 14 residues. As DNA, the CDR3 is TGCAGAATCGCGGGACAGGGAAACTACAATGAGCAGTTCTTC. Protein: CRIAGQGNYNEQFF.

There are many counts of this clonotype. The CDR3 loop is CASSLGREDTQYF. As DNA, the CDR3 is TGTGCCAGCAGCTTGGGTCGGGAAGATACGCAGTATTTT. The rearrangement uses TRBV7-8 and TRBJ2-3; D might be TRBD2 (5 bases). Trimming took 3 bases from V and 5 from J, leaving 9 bases between them. The germline V gene has CDR1 SGHVS and CDR2 FQNEAQ. The CDR3 runs 13 residues.

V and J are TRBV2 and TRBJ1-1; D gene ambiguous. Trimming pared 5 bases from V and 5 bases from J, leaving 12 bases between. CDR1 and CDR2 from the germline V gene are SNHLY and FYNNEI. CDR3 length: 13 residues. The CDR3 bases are TGTGCCAGCAGTTGGACTCCTGGGACTGAAGCTTTCTTT. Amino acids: CASSWTPGTEAFF. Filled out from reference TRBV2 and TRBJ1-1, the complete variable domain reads EPEVTQTPSHQVTQMGQEVILRCVPISNHLYFYWYRQILGQKVEFLVSFYNNEISEKSEIFDDQFSVERPDGSNFTLKIRSTKLEDSAMYFCASSWTPGTEAFFGQGTRLTVV.

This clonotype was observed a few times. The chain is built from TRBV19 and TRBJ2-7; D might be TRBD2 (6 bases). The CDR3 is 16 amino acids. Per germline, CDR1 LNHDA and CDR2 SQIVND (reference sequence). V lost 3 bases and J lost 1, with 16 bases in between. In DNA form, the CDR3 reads TGTGCCAGTAGTATGGTCGGCGGGATTTCATCCTACGAGCAGTACTTC. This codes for CASSMVGGISSYEQYF.

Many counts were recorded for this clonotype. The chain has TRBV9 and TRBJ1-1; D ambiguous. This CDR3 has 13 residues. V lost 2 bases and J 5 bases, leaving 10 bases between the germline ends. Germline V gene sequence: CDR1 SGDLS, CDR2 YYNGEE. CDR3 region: CASSVSLGTEAFF. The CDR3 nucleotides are TGTGCCAGCAGCGTTAGCCTGGGGACTGAAGCTTTCTTT.

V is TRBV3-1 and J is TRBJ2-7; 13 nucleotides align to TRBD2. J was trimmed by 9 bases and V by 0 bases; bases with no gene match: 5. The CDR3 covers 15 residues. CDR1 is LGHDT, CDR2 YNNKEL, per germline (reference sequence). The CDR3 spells CASSQDGLAGVAQYF. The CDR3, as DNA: TGTGCCAGCAGCCAAGACGGACTAGCGGGAGTGGCGCAGTACTTC.

CDR3 sequence (DNA): TGTGCCAGCAGCTTATTTACGGGACCCTCCTACAATGAGCAGTTCTTC. Translating it yields CASSLFTGPSYNEQFF. V gene TRBV5-8 combines with J gene TRBJ2-1, with D tentatively TRBD1 or TRBD2 (5 bases each). Trimming shortened V by 2 bases and J by 0 bases, and 12 bases separated the two germline ends. CDR1 is SGHTS and CDR2 is YDEGEE in the germline V gene. This CDR3 contains 16 residues. The entire variable domain, with the rest obtained from reference TRBV5-8 and TRBJ2-1, is as follows: EAGVTQSPTHLIKTRGQQATLRCSPISGHTSVYWYQQALGLGLQFLLWYDEGEERNRGNFPPRFSGRQFPNYSSELNVNALELEDSALYLCASSLFTGPSYNEQFFGPGTRLTVL.

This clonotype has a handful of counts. The CDR3, as DNA: TGTGCCAGCAGTTATTCGGGGGGGCTCCACAATGAGCAGTTCTTC. It translates to CASSYSGGLHNEQFF. V is TRBV6-9 and J is TRBJ2-1; D is perhaps TRBD2 (7 bases). V was trimmed by 0 bases and J by 5 bases, leaving 11 bases between them. CDR1 and CDR2 (germline): MNHGY, SVAAGI. The CDR3 length is 15 residues.

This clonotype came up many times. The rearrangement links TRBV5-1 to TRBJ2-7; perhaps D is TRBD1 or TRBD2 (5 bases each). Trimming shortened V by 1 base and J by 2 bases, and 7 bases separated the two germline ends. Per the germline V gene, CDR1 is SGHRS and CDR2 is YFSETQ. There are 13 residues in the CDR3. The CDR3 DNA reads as TGCGCCAGCAGCTTGTTGGGGGCCTACGAGCAGTACTTC. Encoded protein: CASSLLGAYEQYF.

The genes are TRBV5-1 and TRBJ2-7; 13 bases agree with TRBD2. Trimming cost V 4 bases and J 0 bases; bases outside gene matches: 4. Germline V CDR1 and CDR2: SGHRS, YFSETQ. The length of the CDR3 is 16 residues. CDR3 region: CASSRGLAGPSYEQYF. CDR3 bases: TGCGCCAGCAGCCGGGGACTAGCGGGACCCTCCTACGAGCAGTACTTC.

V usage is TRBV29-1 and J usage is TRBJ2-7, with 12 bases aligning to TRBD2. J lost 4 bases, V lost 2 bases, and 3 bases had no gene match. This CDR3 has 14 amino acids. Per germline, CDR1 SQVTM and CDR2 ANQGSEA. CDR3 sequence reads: CSVELAGGGYEQYF. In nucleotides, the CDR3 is TGCAGCGTTGAACTAGCGGGAGGGGGGTACGAGCAGTACTTC.

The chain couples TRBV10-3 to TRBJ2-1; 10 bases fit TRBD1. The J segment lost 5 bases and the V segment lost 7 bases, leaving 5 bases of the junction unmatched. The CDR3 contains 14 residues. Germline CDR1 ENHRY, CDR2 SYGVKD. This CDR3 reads CAINRQGAHNEQFF. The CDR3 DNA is TGTGCCATCAATCGACAGGGGGCACACAATGAGCAGTTCTTC.

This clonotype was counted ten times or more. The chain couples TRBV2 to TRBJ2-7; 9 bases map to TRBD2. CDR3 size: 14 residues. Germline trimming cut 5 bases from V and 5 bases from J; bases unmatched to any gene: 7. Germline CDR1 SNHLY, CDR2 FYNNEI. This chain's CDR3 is CASSSSGRFHEQYF. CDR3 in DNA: TGTGCCAGCAGTAGTAGCGGGAGATTCCACGAGCAGTACTTC.

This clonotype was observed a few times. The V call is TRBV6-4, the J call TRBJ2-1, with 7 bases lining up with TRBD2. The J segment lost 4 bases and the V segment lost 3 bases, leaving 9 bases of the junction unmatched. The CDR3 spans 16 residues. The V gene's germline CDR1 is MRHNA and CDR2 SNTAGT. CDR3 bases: TGTGCCAGCAGTGAGACCCGGGGGGTTCCGTACAATGAGCAGTTCTTC. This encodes CASSETRGVPYNEQFF.

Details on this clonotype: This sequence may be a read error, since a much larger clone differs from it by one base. The CDR3 DNA follows: TGTGCCAGCAGCTCGGGACTGCTGACTAGCGGCACAGCTACGCAGTATTTT. Translating gives CASSSGLLTSGTATQYF. The chain joins TRBV11-3 to TRBJ2-3, with 9 bases that match TRBD2. The CDR3 runs 17 residues. Germline CDR1 SGHNT, CDR2 YENEEA.

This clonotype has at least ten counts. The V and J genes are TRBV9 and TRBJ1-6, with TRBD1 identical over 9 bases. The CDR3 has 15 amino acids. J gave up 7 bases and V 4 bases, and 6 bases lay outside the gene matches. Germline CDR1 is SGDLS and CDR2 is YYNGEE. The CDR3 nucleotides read TGTGCCAGCAGCCCAACGGGACAGGGCAATTCACCCCTCCACTTT. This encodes CASSPTGQGNSPLHF.

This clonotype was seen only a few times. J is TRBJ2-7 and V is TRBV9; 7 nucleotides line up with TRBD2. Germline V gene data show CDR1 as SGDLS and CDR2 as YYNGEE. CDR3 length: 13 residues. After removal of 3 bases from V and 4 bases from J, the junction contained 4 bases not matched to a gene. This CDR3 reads CASSAVGGYEQYF. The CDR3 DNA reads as TGTGCCAGCAGCGCAGTGGGGGGGTACGAGCAGTACTTC. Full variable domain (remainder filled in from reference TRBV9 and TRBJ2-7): DSGVTQTPKHLITATGQRVTLRCSPRSGDLSVYWYQQSLDQGLQFLIQYYNGEERAKGNILERFSAQQFPDLHSELNLSSLELGDSALYFCASSAVGGYEQYFGPGTRLTVT.

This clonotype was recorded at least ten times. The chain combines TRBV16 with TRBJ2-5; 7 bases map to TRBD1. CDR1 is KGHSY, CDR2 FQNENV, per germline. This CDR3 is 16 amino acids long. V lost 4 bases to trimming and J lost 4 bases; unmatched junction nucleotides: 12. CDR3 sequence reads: CASSPNSQGSGETQYF. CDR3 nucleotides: TGTGCCAGCAGCCCTAATTCACAGGGGAGTGGAGAGACCCAGTACTTC.

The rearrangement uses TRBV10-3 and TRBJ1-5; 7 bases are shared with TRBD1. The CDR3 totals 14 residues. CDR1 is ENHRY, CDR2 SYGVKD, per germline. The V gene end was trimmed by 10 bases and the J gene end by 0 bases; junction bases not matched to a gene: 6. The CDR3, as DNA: TGTGCCACAAGACAGGGATTTAGCAATCAGCCCCAGCATTTT. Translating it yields CATRQGFSNQPQHF.

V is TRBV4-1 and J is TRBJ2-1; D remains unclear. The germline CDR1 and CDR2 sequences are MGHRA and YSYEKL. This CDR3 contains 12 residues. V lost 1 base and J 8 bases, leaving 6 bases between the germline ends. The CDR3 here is CASSQAGHEQFF. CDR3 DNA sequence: TGCGCCAGCAGCCAAGCCGGCCATGAGCAGTTCTTC.

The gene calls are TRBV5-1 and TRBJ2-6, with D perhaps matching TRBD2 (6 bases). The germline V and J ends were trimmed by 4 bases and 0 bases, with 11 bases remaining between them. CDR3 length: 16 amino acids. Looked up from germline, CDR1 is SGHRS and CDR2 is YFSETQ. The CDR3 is CASSPTSISGANVLTF. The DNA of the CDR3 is TGCGCCAGCAGCCCGACTAGTATCTCTGGGGCCAACGTCCTGACTTTC.

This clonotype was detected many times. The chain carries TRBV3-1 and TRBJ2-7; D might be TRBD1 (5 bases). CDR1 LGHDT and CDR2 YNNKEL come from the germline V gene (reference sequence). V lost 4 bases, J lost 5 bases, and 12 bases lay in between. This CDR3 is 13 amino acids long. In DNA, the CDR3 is TGTGCCAGCAGCCGCGGACACTATAACGAGCAGTACTTC. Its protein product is CASSRGHYNEQYF.